The rows below give T cell receptor beta chains drawn from one sample of a study of regulatory T cells in long-lasting Graves disease. TCRdb re-derived calls from the multiplex PCR reads in MiXCR, one entry per CDR3 protein. The table lists about 290,000 distinct CDR3 sequences, approximately 20% of them singletons. The material sequenced was peripheral blood mononuclear cells (PBMCs), taken when the disease was refractory, from a patient treated with antithyroid drugs. The receptors originated from a female donor with Graves disease. Each CDR3 is given with its conserved first and last residue. D genes are given only for firm matches. A clone size is listed for some rows: how often the clone was seen (once, few, many), or a class if it is expanded.

d_call j_call v_call clone_size cdr3_nt cdr3_aa
TRBD2 TRBJ2-7 TRBV20-1 NA TGCAGTGCCCCCTCGGCAAGCGGGAGCTCCTACGAGCAGTACTTC CSAPSASGSSYEQYF
NA TRBJ1-2 TRBV28 many TGTGCCATAACCCTCCAGGGTGCATATGGCTACACCTTC CAITLQGAYGYTF
NA TRBJ1-4 TRBV6-1 many TGTGCCAGCACCGACTTAGGGGCAACTAATGAAAAACTGTTTTTT CASTDLGATNEKLFF
NA TRBJ1-5 TRBV7-9 few TGTGCCAGCAGCTCGGGCGGTGATCGGCCCCAGCATTTT CASSSGGDRPQHF
NA TRBJ1-1 TRBV7-2 few TGTGCCAGCAGCTTAGGTTGGGGGAGCGGAGCTTTCTTT CASSLGWGSGAFF
TRBD2 TRBJ2-2 TRBV7-9 few TGTGCCAGCAGCTTATTCCAGGTGCGGGAGGCCCCCAACACCGGGGAGCTGTTTTTT CASSLFQVREAPNTGELFF
NA TRBJ1-4 TRBV29-1 NA TGCAGCGTTGTAGCAGGGCAAAATGAAAAACTGTTTTTT CSVVAGQNEKLFF
NA TRBJ2-5 TRBV6-1 NA TGTGCCAGCAGAACGGGGGGCCTGGAGACCCAGTACTTC CASRTGGLETQYF
NA TRBJ2-5 TRBV7-2 many TGTGCCAGCAGCTCGGTCCTTGAGGAGACCCAGTACTTC CASSSVLEETQYF
NA TRBJ2-7 TRBV11-2 many TGTGCCAGCAGCTTACAACACGGCGGATACTACGAGCAGTACTTC CASSLQHGGYYEQYF
NA TRBJ2-4 TRBV28 many TGTGCCAGCAGTTTGCTTTCCGGAGGGTCGGCAGCCAAAAACATTCAGTACTTC CASSLLSGGSAAKNIQYF
TRBD2 TRBJ2-7 TRBV4-3 once TGCGCCAGCAGCCCGCTCCGGACTAGCGGGGCCTACGAGCAGTACTTC CASSPLRTSGAYEQYF
TRBD1 TRBJ1-5 TRBV30 few TGTGCCTGGAGTGTAGGACAGGGGTCAAATCAGCCCCAGCATTTT CAWSVGQGSNQPQHF
NA TRBJ2-5 TRBV6-1 NA TGTGCCAGTACCACAACTTCGGACATATATTTAGGGGAGACCCAGTACTTC CASTTTSDIYLGETQYF
NA TRBJ1-2 TRBV28 many TGTGCCAGCAGTGACCGAGACTATGGCTACACCTTC CASSDRDYGYTF
NA TRBJ1-5 TRBV19 few TGTGCCAGTAGTATAGTTGATCAGCCCCAGCATTTT CASSIVDQPQHF
NA TRBJ1-6 TRBV10-3 few TGTGCCATCAGTGAGACAAGTTATAATTCACCCCTCCACTTT CAISETSYNSPLHF
NA TRBJ2-1 TRBV7-2 few TGTGCCAGCAGCCGCCAAGCCACCGTGGCTAATGAGCAGTTCTTC CASSRQATVANEQFF
TRBD1 TRBJ1-1 TRBV5-4 few TGTGCCAGCAGCTTAAAAAGGGACAGTTCTGAAGCTTTCTTT CASSLKRDSSEAFF
NA TRBJ1-1 TRBV2 many TGTGCCAGCAGGGCCAAGCTCTACGATCGGACTGAAGCTTTCTTT CASRAKLYDRTEAFF
TRBD2 TRBJ2-5 TRBV7-8 NA TGTGCCAGCAGTAGCGGGGGGGTTAGCGGGAGGGCCCAAGAGACCCAGTACTTC CASSSGGVSGRAQETQYF
NA TRBJ2-2 TRBV28 NA TGTGCCAGCAGTTGGCAGATAACCGGGGAGCTGTTTTTT CASSWQITGELFF
NA TRBJ1-5 TRBV28 many TGTGCCAGCACCCTGGCGGGGGCGAATCAGCCCCAGCATTTT CASTLAGANQPQHF
NA TRBJ2-5 TRBV28 many TGTGCCAGCAGTTCCGTAGACTTCCAAGAGACCCAGTACTTC CASSSVDFQETQYF
NA TRBJ1-1 TRBV7-2 many TGTGCCAGCAGCCCCCCAGCCATGAACACTGAAGCTTTCTTT CASSPPAMNTEAFF
NA TRBJ1-6 TRBV12-3/TRBV12-4 many TGTGCCAGCAGTTTGACTGGCAGACGAAATTCACCCCTCCACTTT CASSLTGRRNSPLHF
NA TRBJ2-5 TRBV6-2/TRBV6-3 many TGTGCCAGCAGTTACTCGACCGGCGGCACTGGCGGGTACCAAGAGACCCAGTACTTC CASSYSTGGTGGYQETQYF
NA TRBJ2-5 TRBV28 many TGTGCGACAGGGAGGGTCCAAGAGACCCAGTACTTC CATGRVQETQYF
NA TRBJ1-1 TRBV27 NA TGTGCCAGCAGTCACGGGACGGCGAACACTGAAGCTTTCTTT CASSHGTANTEAFF
NA TRBJ2-7 TRBV20-1 few TGCAGTGCTAGGGGAGAAACAGGGATCTACGAGCAGTACTTC CSARGETGIYEQYF
TRBD2 TRBJ2-1 TRBV12-3/TRBV12-4 few TGTGCCAGCAGGTTAGCGGGAGGGTCTGATGAGCAGTTCTTC CASRLAGGSDEQFF